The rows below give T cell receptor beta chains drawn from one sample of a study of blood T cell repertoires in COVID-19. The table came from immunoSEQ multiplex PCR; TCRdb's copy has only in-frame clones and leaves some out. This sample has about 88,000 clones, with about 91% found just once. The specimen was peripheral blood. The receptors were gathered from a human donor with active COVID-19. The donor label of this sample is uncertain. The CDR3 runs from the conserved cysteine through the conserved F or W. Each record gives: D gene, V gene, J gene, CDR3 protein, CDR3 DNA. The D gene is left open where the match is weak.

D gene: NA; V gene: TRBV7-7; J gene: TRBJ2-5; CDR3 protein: CASSLAFGNGETQYF; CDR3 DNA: TGTGCTAGCAGCTTAGCCTTCGGCAACGGGGAGACCCAGTACTTC
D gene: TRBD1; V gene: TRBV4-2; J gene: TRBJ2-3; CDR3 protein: CASSQGVQGATDTQYF; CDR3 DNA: TGTGCCAGCAGCCAAGGGGTGCAGGGGGCTACAGATACGCAGTATTTT
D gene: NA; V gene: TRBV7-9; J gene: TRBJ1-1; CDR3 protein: CASSSDWGDRAFF; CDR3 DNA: TGTGCCAGCAGCTCCGATTGGGGGGATAGAGCTTTCTTT
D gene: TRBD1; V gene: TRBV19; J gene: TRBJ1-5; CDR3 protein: CASSIQGAGYQPQHF; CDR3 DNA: TGTGCCAGTAGTATTCAGGGGGCGGGTTATCAGCCCCAGCATTTT
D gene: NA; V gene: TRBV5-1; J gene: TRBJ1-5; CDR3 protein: CASSLLQGSDDQHF; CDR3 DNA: TGCGCCAGCAGCTTATTGCAGGGATCGGATGACCAGCATTTT
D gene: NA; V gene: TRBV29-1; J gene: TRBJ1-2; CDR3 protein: CSVEEGSYGYTF; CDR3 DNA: TGCAGCGTTGAGGAGGGAAGCTATGGCTACACCTTC
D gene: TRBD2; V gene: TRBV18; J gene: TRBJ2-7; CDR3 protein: CASSPPGGISYEQYF; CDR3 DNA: TGTGCCAGCTCACCACCGGGGGGGATCTCCTACGAGCAGTACTTC
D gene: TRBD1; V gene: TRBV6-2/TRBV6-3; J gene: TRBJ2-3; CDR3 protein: CASSSPDRGNTQYF; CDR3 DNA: TGTGCCAGCAGTTCGCCGGACAGGGGAAATACGCAGTATTTT
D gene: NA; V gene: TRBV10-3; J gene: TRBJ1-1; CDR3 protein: CAIRLRGKPEAFF; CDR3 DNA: TGTGCCATCAGACTTAGAGGAAAACCTGAAGCTTTCTTT
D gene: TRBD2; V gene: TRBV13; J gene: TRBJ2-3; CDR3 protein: CASSSGTSGVRTDTQYF; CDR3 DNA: TGTGCCAGCAGCTCCGGGACTAGCGGGGTCCGCACAGATACGCAGTATTTT
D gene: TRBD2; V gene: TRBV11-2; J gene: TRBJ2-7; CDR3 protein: CASSLGLAHEQYF; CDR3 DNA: TGTGCCAGCAGCTTAGGACTAGCTCACGAGCAGTACTTC
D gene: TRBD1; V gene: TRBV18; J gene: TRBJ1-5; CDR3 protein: CASSPDDRASNQPQHF; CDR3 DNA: TGTGCCAGCTCACCCGATGACAGGGCCAGCAATCAGCCCCAGCATTTT
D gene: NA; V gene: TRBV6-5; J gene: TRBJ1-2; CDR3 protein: CASILQGDGYTF; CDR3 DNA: TGTGCCAGCATCCTACAGGGAGATGGCTACACCTTC
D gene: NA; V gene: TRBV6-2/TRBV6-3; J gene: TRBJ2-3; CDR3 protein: CASSFLTTQYF; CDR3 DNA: TGTGCCAGCAGTTTCCTAACTACGCAGTATTTT
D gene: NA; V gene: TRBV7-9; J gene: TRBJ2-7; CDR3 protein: CASSYGISNKRYF; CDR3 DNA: TGTGCCAGCAGCTACGGCATCAGTAATAAGCGGTACTTC
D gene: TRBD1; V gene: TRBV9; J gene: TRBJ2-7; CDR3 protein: CASSPRDRGSYEQYF; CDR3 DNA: TGTGCCAGCAGCCCACGGGACAGAGGTTCCTACGAGCAGTACTTC
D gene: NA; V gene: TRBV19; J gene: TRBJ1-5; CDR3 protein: CASSTGWSEPQHF; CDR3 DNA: TGTGCCAGTAGTACAGGATGGTCGGAGCCCCAGCATTTT